Listed below are T cell receptor beta chains from one sample, sequenced in a study of CD8 T cells in ankylosing spondylitis. TCRdb analysed the 5' RACE reads with MiXCR anew, one entry per CDR3 protein. The sample has more than 650,000 distinct CDR3 sequences; 12% are singletons. Source material: blood, either unsorted or a sorted T cell fraction (not recorded which). The receptor source for this set is a male donor with ankylosing spondylitis. Both conserved end residues are part of each CDR3. Each record gives: V gene, J gene, clone size, D gene, CDR3 protein, CDR3 DNA. D genes are given only for firm matches. Clone size is shown for a subset of rows, as once, few, many or a class of expanded clone.

>TRBV7-6|TRBJ2-7|many|-
CASSSPPLRNEQYF
TGTGCCAGCAGCTCCCCCCCCCTAAGAAACGAGCAGTACTTC
>TRBV20-1|TRBJ2-7|-|-
CSAPSGTGIYEQYF
TGCAGTGCTCCCTCAGGGACTGGAATCTACGAGCAGTACTTC
>TRBV20-1|TRBJ1-4|few|-
CSASGISQGNEKLFF
TGCAGTGCTAGCGGTATCTCTCAGGGCAACGAAAAACTGTTTTTT
>TRBV4-3|TRBJ1-5|many|-
CASSQGQNNQPQHF
TGCGCCAGCAGCCAAGGACAGAACAATCAGCCCCAGCATTTT
>TRBV19|TRBJ2-7|-|-
CASSTRAYYEQYF
TGTGCCAGTAGTACGAGAGCCTACTACGAGCAGTACTTC
>TRBV29-1|TRBJ1-1|-|TRBD1
CSVDRGLNTEAFF
TGCAGCGTTGATAGGGGGCTCAACACTGAAGCTTTCTTT
>TRBV20-1|TRBJ1-2|-|-
CSARKQTVRYTF
TGCAGTGCTAGAAAACAGACTGTGCGCTACACCTTC
>TRBV2|TRBJ2-2|many|-
CASSDMGLANTGELFF
TGTGCCAGCAGTGACATGGGGCTAGCGAACACCGGGGAGCTGTTTTTT
>TRBV20-1|TRBJ1-1|-|-
CSARDWTRSTEAFF
TGCAGTGCTAGGGATTGGACTAGGAGCACTGAAGCTTTCTTT
>TRBV28|TRBJ2-3|-|TRBD2
CASRNSGSLDTQYF
TGTGCCAGCAGGAATAGCGGGAGTTTAGATACGCAGTATTTT
>TRBV12-3/TRBV12-4|TRBJ1-4|-|-
CASSLRGIGFNEKLFF
TGTGCCAGCAGTCTCAGGGGCATTGGATTTAATGAAAAACTGTTTTTT
>TRBV20-1|TRBJ2-1|-|TRBD2
CSASDSGGAISEQFF
TGCAGTGCTAGCGATAGCGGGGGGGCTATCAGTGAGCAGTTCTTC
>TRBV12-3/TRBV12-4|TRBJ1-5|-|TRBD1
CASSEDRRNQPQHF
TGTGCCAGCAGTGAGGACAGGAGAAATCAGCCCCAGCATTTT
>TRBV15|TRBJ1-6|many|-
CATSRDPSGRWSPLHF
TGTGCCACCAGCAGGGATCCCTCGGGCCGGTGGTCACCCCTCCACTTT
>TRBV6-1|TRBJ2-2|few|-
CASSAGPPGDTGELFF
TGTGCCAGCAGTGCGGGGCCCCCAGGCGACACCGGGGAGCTGTTTTTT
>TRBV2|TRBJ1-4|few|TRBD1
CASSRRTGGLEKLFF
TGTGCCAGCAGTCGTCGGACAGGGGGCCTCGAAAAACTGTTTTTT
>TRBV6-1|TRBJ2-5|few|TRBD1
CASTRDREGETQYF
TGTGCCAGCACCCGGGACAGGGAAGGAGAGACCCAGTACTTC
>TRBV29-1|TRBJ2-2|few|TRBD1
CSVEDPAGGLTGELFF
TGCAGCGTTGAAGATCCAGCAGGGGGCCTCACCGGGGAGCTGTTTTTT
>TRBV11-2|TRBJ2-3|-|-
CASAQEGASDTQYF
TGTGCCAGCGCACAGGAGGGGGCATCTGATACGCAGTATTTT
>TRBV24-1|TRBJ2-1|-|-
CATSDSQIGAYNEQFF
TGTGCCACCAGTGATTCCCAGATAGGGGCCTACAATGAGCAGTTCTTC
>TRBV5-4|TRBJ1-2|-|-
CASSLVTGGGYGYTF
TGTGCCAGCAGCTTGGTTACAGGAGGGGGGTATGGCTACACCTTC
>TRBV7-2|TRBJ2-3|few|-
CASSLRAWGALTDTQYF
TGTGCCAGCAGCTTAAGGGCGTGGGGTGCTCTCACAGATACGCAGTATTTT
>TRBV7-2|TRBJ1-6|many|TRBD1
CASSLTGQGNSPLHF
TGTGCCAGCAGCTTAACGGGACAGGGGAATTCACCCCTCCACTTT
>TRBV5-1|TRBJ2-5|-|TRBD1
CASRRDSTEETQYF
TGCGCCAGCAGGAGGGACAGTACTGAAGAGACCCAGTACTTC
>TRBV5-1|TRBJ2-7|-|TRBD2
CASSLTGGGSPSEQYF
TGCGCCAGCAGCTTAACGGGAGGGGGGTCTCCTTCCGAGCAGTACTTC
>TRBV7-9|TRBJ2-6|few|-
CASSNTSGANVLTF
TGTGCCAGCAGCAACACAAGTGGGGCCAACGTCCTGACTTTC
>TRBV28|TRBJ1-5|-|-
CASSSQLGLDF
TGTGCCAGCAGTTCCCAGTTGGGACTGGATTTT
>TRBV7-2|TRBJ2-7|many|-
CASSLAGSYEQYF
TGTGCCAGCAGCTTAGCCGGCTCCTACGAGCAGTACTTC
>TRBV6-2/TRBV6-3|TRBJ1-6|few|-
CASRSYYSPLHF
TGTGCCAGCAGATCCTATTACTCACCCCTCCACTTT
>TRBV20-1|TRBJ1-5|-|-
CSARVWARGAGQPQHF
TGCAGTGCTAGGGTTTGGGCCCGGGGGGCAGGTCAGCCCCAGCATTTT
>TRBV20-1|TRBJ2-1|-|-
CSARGGLTGYHEQFF
TGCAGTGCTAGGGGAGGACTCACCGGCTACCATGAGCAGTTCTTC
>TRBV2|TRBJ2-4|few|-
CASSGYGDIQYF
TGTGCCAGCAGCGGCTATGGAGACATTCAGTACTTC
>TRBV20-1|TRBJ2-3|-|TRBD2
CSARDDRGGHTDTQYF
TGCAGTGCTAGAGATGATCGGGGGGGCCACACAGATACGCAGTATTTT
>TRBV27|TRBJ1-1|few|TRBD1
CASSLYAGGRITEAFF
TGTGCCAGCAGTTTATATGCAGGGGGCAGGATCACTGAAGCTTTCTTT
>TRBV12-3/TRBV12-4|TRBJ1-5|many|TRBD1
CASRMTGGLGNQPQHF
TGTGCCAGCAGAATGACAGGGGGTCTTGGCAATCAGCCCCAGCATTTT
>TRBV11-2|TRBJ2-3|many|TRBD2
CASSLDLAGGRRDTQYF
TGTGCCAGCAGCTTAGACCTAGCGGGGGGGCGACGGGATACGCAGTATTTT
>TRBV15|TRBJ1-4|many|-
CATSRERNEKLFF
TGTGCCACCAGCAGAGAGCGGAATGAAAAACTGTTTTTT
>TRBV7-2|TRBJ2-7|-|TRBD2
CASSLSGDAYEQYF
TGTGCCAGCAGCCTTAGCGGGGACGCCTACGAGCAGTACTTC
>TRBV7-6|TRBJ1-3|-|-
CASSLQTRGTIYF
TGTGCCAGCAGCCTCCAGACCCGGGGGACCATATATTTT
>TRBV7-2|TRBJ2-3|many|-
CASSLGLVGDTQYF
TGTGCCAGCAGCTTAGGCTTAGTAGGAGATACGCAGTATTTT
>TRBV2|TRBJ2-7|many|-
CASRGEGHTYEQYF
TGTGCCAGCAGGGGGGAGGGACACACCTACGAGCAGTACTTC
>TRBV2|TRBJ1-2|-|-
CASSEFPGQGYTF
TGTGCCAGCAGTGAATTTCCGGGGCAAGGCTACACCTTC
>TRBV12-3/TRBV12-4|TRBJ1-1|-|-
CASSEAGWNTEAFF
TGTGCCAGCAGCGAAGCGGGTTGGAACACTGAAGCTTTCTTT
>TRBV7-2|TRBJ2-1|-|-
CASSARGVAQFF
TGTGCCAGCAGCGCGCGGGGTGTTGCGCAGTTCTTC
>TRBV15|TRBJ1-2|-|-
CATSRDLENYGYTF
TGTGCCACCAGCAGAGATCTGGAGAACTATGGCTACACCTTC
>TRBV20-1|TRBJ2-5|-|TRBD1
CSANRGRSGETQYF
TGCAGTGCTAACAGGGGGCGGAGTGGGGAGACCCAGTACTTC
>TRBV10-3|TRBJ1-6|-|-
CASGGAVNSPLHF
TGTGCCTCCGGGGGGGCAGTTAATTCACCCCTCCACTTT
>TRBV5-5|TRBJ2-5|few|TRBD2
CASSLRLAGGRETQYF
TGTGCCAGCAGCTTGAGACTAGCGGGGGGTCGAGAGACCCAGTACTTC
>TRBV7-2|TRBJ1-3|-|-
CASSLDWPGGNTIYF
TGTGCCAGCAGCTTAGATTGGCCCGGTGGAAACACCATATATTTT
>TRBV20-1|TRBJ1-6|many|-
CSARVRMNSPLHF
TGCAGTGCTAGGGTACGAATGAATTCACCCCTCCACTTT
>TRBV6-1|TRBJ1-6|-|-
CASSVEMNSPLHF
TGTGCCAGCAGTGTTGAGATGAATTCACCCCTCCACTTT
>TRBV5-1|TRBJ1-5|many|-
CASTRDGNSNQPQHF
TGCGCCAGCACTCGCGACGGAAATAGCAATCAGCCCCAGCATTTT